This TCR beta chain was sequenced during a study of blood T cell repertoires in COVID-19. Overall study context: Italy, Spain and the United States were the sources of the convalescent and acute COVID-19 samples. PBMCs, B-cell-depleted T cells, or T cells were the source of the cDNA or gDNA that made up the material.

In the study's own analysis: From reference gene primer amplification, estimates of nucleated cell counts were derived. Data came from immunoSEQ multiplex PCR; TCRdb stores just in-frame clones and leaves some out. V, J and clone size are taken as reported in that table, and D and trimming were inferred from the DNA itself. This table has tens of thousands of clones, about 87% appearing once. CDR3 length: 15 residues. The ends lost 3 bases at V and 4 bases at J; junction bases unmatched: 6. Per the germline V gene, CDR1 is MNHNS and CDR2 is SASEGT. The V and J genes are TRBV6-1 and TRBJ2-1, with 7 bases matching TRBD2. The material sequenced was peripheral blood. The receptor was isolated from a man aged 50 to 59 with acute or convalescent COVID-19. The CDR3 DNA sequence: TGTGCCAGCAGTGATGGCCTAGCGGAGTACAATGAGCAGTTCTTC. Translation gives CASSDGLAEYNEQFF.